These 23 T cell receptor beta chains came from one sample sequenced in a study of shared clonotypes between healthy human individuals. Only CD45RO-negative cells positively selected for CCR7 counted as naive CD8 cells, so terminally differentiated effector memory CD45RA+ cells were excluded. Profiled with immunoSEQ multiplex PCR; TCRdb holds only in-frame clones, not every one. The sample contains around 600,000 clones, roughly 96% of which appear only once. The source material was naive CD8+ T cells sorted from blood. The receptors were gathered from a woman aged 25 to 39 in good health.

The chain employs TRBV28 and TRBJ1-5, with TRBD1 matching 9 bases. This CDR3 has 16 residues. From germline, CDR1 is MDHEN and CDR2 SYDVKM. V lost 7 bases, J lost 4 bases, and 11 bases stayed unmatched. The CDR3 coding sequence is TGTGCCAGCACCAAGCTCATCGGACAGGGGAATCAGCCCCAGCATTTT. It translates to CASTKLIGQGNQPQHF.

This chain links TRBV5-1 with TRBJ2-7, with a weak D call TRBD1 (5 bases). Germline CDR1 and CDR2: SGHRS and YFSETQ. With 7 bases removed from V and 3 bases from J, the gap between germline ends came to 17 bases. The CDR3 totals 14 residues. In DNA form, the CDR3 reads TGCGCCAGCCAACTGACTCAGGGTAGCTACGAGCAGTACTTC. The encoded protein is CASQLTQGSYEQYF.

The genes are TRBV4-2 and TRBJ2-1; D is ambiguous. This CDR3 has 20 amino acids. Germline loops: CDR1 LGHNA, CDR2 YNFKEQ. V was pared by 0 bases and J by 5 bases, with 26 bases between. CDR3 residues: CASSQDLSPTSRAPHNEQFF. CDR3 bases: TGTGCCAGCAGCCAAGATCTTTCGCCTACAAGTCGGGCCCCCCACAATGAGCAGTTCTTC.

V and J are TRBV6-1 and TRBJ2-5; the D is unclear. Per the germline V gene, CDR1 is MNHNS and CDR2 is SASEGT. The CDR3 contains 11 residues. V gave up 3 bases and J gave up 1 base, with 0 bases separating them. The CDR3 region has the DNA TGTGCCAGCAGTGACCAAGAGACCCAGTACTTC. Translated, it gives CASSDQETQYF.

The chain combines TRBV5-1 with TRBJ2-7; TRBD2 matches at 8 bases. Germline lookup yields CDR1 SGHRS and CDR2 YFSETQ. V was pared by 1 base and J by 3 bases, with 3 bases of the junction left unmatched. The CDR3 length is 14 residues. CDR3 loop: CASSLSGTSYEQYF. The DNA of the CDR3 is TGCGCCAGCAGCTTGTCCGGGACTAGCTACGAGCAGTACTTC.

The V gene is TRBV28, the J gene TRBJ2-7, with D perhaps TRBD1 (5 bases). The V gene's germline CDR1 is MDHEN and CDR2 SYDVKM. The CDR3 length is 13 residues. V was trimmed by 3 bases and J by 3 bases, leaving 9 bases between them. DNA of the CDR3: TGTGCCAGCAGTTTGGGGCCGATCTACGAGCAGTACTTC. Protein: CASSLGPIYEQYF.

This clone was found a few times. This chain's CDR3 is CASRDGEKLFF. CDR3 nucleotide sequence: TGTGCCAGCAGGGACGGGGAAAAACTGTTTTTT. The chain uses TRBV28 and TRBJ1-4, with D uncertain. The CDR3 is made up of 11 amino acids. V was trimmed by 6 bases and J by 8 bases, leaving 7 bases between them. Germline CDR1 and CDR2: MDHEN and SYDVKM.

The rearrangement uses TRBV1 and TRBJ1-5; the D call in the table, TRBD1, was not verified against the DNA. TRBV1 corresponds to a pseudogene. The CDR3 has 17 amino acids. Here the CDR3 DNA reads TGCACCAGCAGCCAAGTTAAACCTCCCAGTAGCAATCAGCCCCAGCATTTT. Encoded protein: CTSSQVKPPSSNQPQHF.

The rearrangement joins TRBV5-4 to TRBJ2-7; D is uncertain. The CDR3 extends over 14 amino acids. V lost 0 bases to trimming and J lost 3 bases, with 10 bases between them. Per germline, CDR1 SGHNT and CDR2 YYREEE (reference sequence). The CDR3 nucleotides are TGTGCCAGCAGCTTGGGTCTAGACGGCTACGAGCAGTACTTC. Translation: CASSLGLDGYEQYF.

The rearrangement links TRBV27 to TRBJ1-1, with D perhaps matching TRBD1 (6 bases). V lost 11 bases and J 1 base, leaving 14 bases between the germline ends. The CDR3 spans 13 residues. The V gene's germline CDR1 is MNHEY and CDR2 SMNVEV (reference sequence). DNA of the CDR3: TGTGCCTCAACGACAGGTACGAACACTGAAGCTTTCTTT. It codes for CASTTGTNTEAFF.

A note on this clone: The same CDR3 arises from other DNA sequences in this sample as well. This sequence joins TRBV6-1 and TRBJ2-7; D may be TRBD1 or TRBD2 (5 bases each). This CDR3 has 14 amino acids. Per germline, CDR1 MNHNS and CDR2 SASEGT. With 1 base removed from V and 0 bases from J, the gap between germline ends came to 7 bases. DNA for the CDR3: TGTGCCAGCAGTGAAGGGGGGTTCTCCTACGAGCAGTACTTC. Protein sequence: CASSEGGFSYEQYF.

V usage is TRBV4-1 and J usage is TRBJ2-5; maybe TRBD1 (8 bases). The DNA end lines up better with TRBJ2-7; the J call may be wrong. Germline V gene data show CDR1 as MGHRA and CDR2 as YSYEKL. This CDR3 has 14 residues. CDR3 loop: CASSPDREGYEQYF. As DNA, the CDR3 is TGCGCCAGCAGCCCGGACAGGGAGGGATACGAGCAGTACTTC.

The rearrangement links TRBV27 to TRBJ1-5; tentative D call: TRBD1 (5 bases). This CDR3 spans 13 amino acids. V lost 6 bases and J 4 bases, leaving 10 bases between the germline ends. The germline V gene has CDR1 MNHEY and CDR2 SMNVEV (reference sequence). The CDR3 region has the DNA TGTGCCAGCAGACCCGGGACTAATCAGCCCCAGCATTTT. Protein product: CASRPGTNQPQHF.

The rearrangement links TRBV28 to TRBJ2-2; the D is unclear. CDR1 is MDHEN and CDR2 is SYDVKM in the germline V gene. V was pared by 1 base and J by 2 bases, with 5 bases between. CDR3 length: 14 amino acids. CDR3 nucleotide sequence: TGTGCCAGCAGTTTATCTCCAAACACCGGGGAGCTGTTTTTT. It yields the protein CASSLSPNTGELFF. The complete variable domain, with remaining parts taken from reference TRBV28 and TRBJ2-2, reads DVKVTQSSRYLVKRTGEKVFLECVQDMDHENMFWYRQDPGLGLRLIYFSYDVKMKEKGDIPEGYSVSREKKERFSLILESASTNQTSMYLCASSLSPNTGELFFGEGSRLTVL.

This clone was counted a few times. The chain uses TRBV27 and TRBJ1-5, with D tentatively TRBD1 (6 bases). CDR3 length: 14 residues. Per the germline V gene, CDR1 is MNHEY and CDR2 is SMNVEV (reference sequence). With 4 bases removed from V and 6 bases from J, the gap between germline ends came to 13 bases. CDR3 loop: CASSSRGPGQPQHF. The CDR3 DNA sequence: TGTGCCAGCAGTTCCAGGGGACCGGGTCAGCCCCAGCATTTT.

The chain carries TRBV30 and TRBJ1-4; D is possibly TRBD1 (5 bases). From germline, CDR1 is GTSNPN and CDR2 SVGIG (reference sequence). The V end was cut by 4 bases, the J end by 2 bases, with 14 bases between. There are 15 residues in the CDR3. The CDR3: CAWKPSGPTNEKLFF. For the CDR3, the DNA is TGTGCCTGGAAACCTTCGGGACCGACTAATGAAAAACTGTTTTTT.

This clone has a single count. The chain joins TRBV19 to TRBJ2-7; 7 bases align to TRBD1. V trimming: 5 bases; J trimming: 2 bases; junction bases outside the gene matches: 6. Germline-derived CDR1 and CDR2 are LNHDA and SQIVND (reference sequence). The CDR3 sequence is 14 residues long. The CDR3 sequence is CASSEQGLPYEQYF. CDR3 sequence (DNA): TGTGCCAGTAGTGAACAGGGGCTTCCCTACGAGCAGTACTTC.

For this clone: Distinct nucleotide sequences in the sample also encode this CDR3. The V and J genes are TRBV5-1 and TRBJ1-1; no reliable D call. V shed 0 bases and J shed 1 base, with 7 bases lying between them. This CDR3 comprises 14 residues. CDR1 is SGHRS, CDR2 YFSETQ, per germline. The CDR3 is CASSLDLGNTEAFF. Written as DNA, the CDR3 is TGCGCCAGCAGCTTGGATCTGGGGAACACTGAAGCTTTCTTT.

The rearrangement uses TRBV9 and TRBJ2-2; 11 nucleotides line up with TRBD2. There are 17 residues in the CDR3. Per the germline V gene, CDR1 is SGDLS and CDR2 is YYNGEE. V was clipped by 2 bases and J by 3 bases; unmatched bases: 6. The CDR3 nucleotides are TGTGCCAGCAGCGTTAGTAGCGGGAGGGCCCACACCGGGGAGCTGTTTTTT. It specifies CASSVSSGRAHTGELFF.

As DNA, the CDR3 is TGTGCCAGCCAAGACAGTTTGAACACTGAAGCTTTCTTT. Encoded protein: CASQDSLNTEAFF. This sequence joins TRBV28 and TRBJ1-1; the D gene is possibly TRBD1 (5 bases). This CDR3 has 13 residues. CDR1 is MDHEN, CDR2 SYDVKM, per germline. Trimming shortened V by 8 bases and J by 0 bases, and 10 bases separated the two germline ends.

This chain joins TRBV5-4 and TRBJ2-3; the D call may be TRBD1 or TRBD2 (5 bases each). The CDR3 extends over 15 amino acids. The germline V gene has CDR1 SGHNT and CDR2 YYREEE (reference sequence). The ends were cut back, 0 bases at V and 6 bases at J, with 14 bases in the middle. The CDR3, as DNA: TGTGCCAGCAGCTTGGTAGACGGCAGGGAGGATACGCAGTATTTT. It codes for CASSLVDGREDTQYF. The variable domain in full, completed from reference TRBV5-4 and TRBJ2-3, reads ETGVTQSPTHLIKTRGQQVTLRCSSQSGHNTVSWYQQALGQGPQFIFQYYREEENGRGNFPPRFSGLQFPNYSSELNVNALELDDSALYLCASSLVDGREDTQYFGPGTRLTVL.

V and J are TRBV7-8 and TRBJ2-1, with unresolved D. This CDR3 contains 13 residues. The V end lost 0 bases, the J end lost 15 bases, and 15 bases lay between the germline ends. Germline V gene data show CDR1 as SGHVS and CDR2 as FQNEAQ. The CDR3 spells CASSLAGRPEPFF. The CDR3 nucleotides are TGTGCCAGCAGCTTAGCAGGCCGACCCGAACCGTTCTTC.

The chain couples TRBV10-3 to TRBJ2-7; D is uncertain. Deletions cut 11 bases from V and 6 bases from J, with 20 bases between. Germline lookup yields CDR1 ENHRY and CDR2 SYGVKD. The CDR3 has 13 residues. This CDR3 is CAVKQLSNAEQYF. CDR3 coding DNA: TGTGCCGTCAAACAGTTGTCTAATGCCGAGCAGTACTTC.